This T cell receptor (beta chain) stems from a study of CD8 T cell repertoires and HIV-1 epitope variants. Study details: Twenty-five autologous and known Gag and Nef epitope variant peptides each stimulated T cells separately. Broader study findings: Most of the nine antigen-specific clonotypes appeared cross-reactive to autologous or escape variants.

This table comes from immunoSEQ multiplex PCR, and its TCRdb copy is limited to in-frame clones, with some not included. Of some 4,500 clones in the sample, roughly 72% were seen once. The trim removed 5 bases at V and 5 bases at J, leaving 9 bases unmatched. Germline V gene data show CDR1 as ENHRY and CDR2 as SYGVKD. This CDR3 spans 15 amino acids. A note on this clone: The antigen is undetermined.

This rearrangement joins TRBV10-3 to TRBJ2-7, with 10 positions matching TRBD1. The source of this sequence is a male donor with HIV. Sequencing was performed on cultured CD8+ T cells derived from PBMCs. The CDR3 DNA reads as TGTGCCATCAGTAGCCGGACAGGGGGATCGGACGAGCAGTACTTC. Its protein is CAISSRTGGSDEQYF.